This T cell receptor beta chain stems from a study of blood T cell repertoires in COVID-19. V shed 1 base and J 1 base; nucleotides not matched to a gene: 9. The CDR3 is made up of 16 amino acids. Germline V gene lookup returns CDR1 SQVTM and CDR2 ANQGSEA. Libraries were prepared by immunoSEQ multiplex PCR; TCRdb keeps only in-frame clonotypes and omits some of them. The sample carries roughly 230,000 clones, over 80% recorded once. This TCR was recovered from a man aged 35 to 55 with acute or convalescent COVID-19. Sample: peripheral blood. The rearrangement links TRBV29-1 to TRBJ1-1; 7 bases align to TRBD1. The CDR3 loop is CSVEGYRGVRNTEAFF. CDR3 bases: TGCAGCGTTGAAGGGTACAGGGGAGTTCGGAACACTGAAGCTTTCTTT.